The 32 T cell receptor beta chains presented below share a single source sample, sequenced in a study of early T cells in non-severe SARS-CoV-2 infection. One entry per CDR3 protein results from TCRdb running MiXCR on the 5' RACE reads. The repertoire holds tens of thousands of distinct CDR3 sequences, with roughly 13% as singletons. The sequenced material came from whole blood. Source of these receptors: an adult who was a healthcare worker with PCR-confirmed SARS-CoV-2 infection or an uninfected control (not recorded which).

This sequence joins TRBV24-1 and TRBJ2-1, with D unresolved. The V gene's germline CDR1 is KGHDR and CDR2 SFDVKD. V gave up 4 bases and J gave up 7 bases, with 4 bases separating them. The length of the CDR3 is 11 residues. CDR3 sequence (DNA): TGTGCCACCAGTGAAGCTAATGAGCAGTTCTTC. Encoded protein: CATSEANEQFF.

This clonotype came up many times. V usage is TRBV12-3 or TRBV12-4 and J usage is TRBJ2-7, with no clear D. V was clipped by 4 bases and J by 7 bases, with 11 bases between them. The length of the CDR3 is 12 residues. This CDR3 reads CASSSPPREQYF. The CDR3 DNA follows: TGTGCCAGCAGTTCGCCTCCCCGGGAGCAGTACTTC.

This chain links TRBV29-1 with TRBJ2-2; possibly TRBD1 for D (6 bases). The CDR3 is 13 amino acids. V gave up 7 bases and J gave up 1 base, with 10 bases separating them. CDR1 SQVTM and CDR2 ANQGSEA come from the germline V gene. As DNA, the CDR3 is TGCAGCGCCGTGGGACAGAACACCGGGGAGCTGTTTTTT. As protein: CSAVGQNTGELFF.

This clonotype has only a few counts. The rearrangement uses TRBV18 and TRBJ2-3, with 7 bases lining up with TRBD1. V gave up 0 bases and J gave up 0 bases; unmatched junction bases: 12. This CDR3 region has 19 residues. CDR1 is KGHSH and CDR2 is LQKENI in the germline V gene. The CDR3 nucleotides are TGTGCCAGCTCACCACCGGGACAGCCATCCGATCCTAGCACAGATACGCAGTATTTT. Its protein is CASSPPGQPSDPSTDTQYF.

This clonotype was seen repeatedly, ten times or more. The rearrangement joins TRBV2 to TRBJ1-6, with D possibly being TRBD1 (5 bases). The germline V gene encodes CDR1 SNHLY and CDR2 FYNNEI. The CDR3 totals 14 residues. V lost 7 bases and J 10 bases, leaving 17 bases between the germline ends. CDR3 nucleotides: TGTGCCAGCAAACGAACTGGGGGGGAGTCACCCCTCCACTTT. Translated, it gives CASKRTGGESPLHF.

V usage is TRBV18 and J usage is TRBJ1-1; D is possibly TRBD1 (5 bases). Germline-derived CDR1 and CDR2 are KGHSH and LQKENI. The CDR3 is made up of 12 amino acids. V lost 3 bases and J 8 bases, leaving 10 bases between the germline ends. CDR3 residues: CASSPLKGEAFF. The CDR3 DNA sequence: TGTGCCAGCTCACCGTTAAAGGGGGAAGCTTTCTTT. Based on the CDR3 plus reference TRBV18 and TRBJ1-1, the full variable domain is NAGVMQNPRHLVRRRGQEARLRCSPMKGHSHVYWYRQLPEEGLKFMVYLQKENIIDESGMPKERFSAEFPKEGPSILRIQQVVRGDSAAYFCASSPLKGEAFFGQGTRLTVV.

There are many counts of this clonotype. The rearrangement uses TRBV3-1 and TRBJ1-4, with a weak D call TRBD1 (5 bases). Germline V gives CDR1 LGHDT, CDR2 YNNKEL (reference sequence). Trimming took 1 base from V and 6 from J, leaving 15 bases between them. CDR3 size: 16 residues. In DNA, the CDR3 is TGTGCCAGCAGCCAAGGCCTCCGGGGCCGGGATGAAAAACTGTTTTTT. Residues: CASSQGLRGRDEKLFF. The full variable domain, completed using reference TRBV3-1 and TRBJ1-4, is DTAVSQTPKYLVTQMGNDKSIKCEQNLGHDTMYWYKQDSKKFLKIMFSYNNKELIINETVPNRFSPKSPDKAHLNLHINSLELGDSAVYFCASSQGLRGRDEKLFFGSGTQLSVL.

Ten or more counts support this clonotype. This chain connects TRBV7-8 to TRBJ2-1; no clear D gene. The germline V gene encodes CDR1 SGHVS and CDR2 FQNEAQ. Trimming left V 5 bases short and J 0 bases short, with 11 bases between. The CDR3 is 15 amino acids. The CDR3 here is CASSLGASSYNEQFF. DNA for the CDR3: TGTGCCAGCAGCCTAGGTGCTAGCTCCTACAATGAGCAGTTCTTC. Full variable domain (remainder filled in from reference TRBV7-8 and TRBJ2-1): GAGVSQSPRYKVAKRGQDVALRCDPISGHVSLFWYQQALGQGPEFLTYFQNEAQLDKSGLPSDRFFAERPEGSVSTLKIQRTQQEDSAVYLCASSLGASSYNEQFFGPGTRLTVL.

This clonotype showed up many times. The genes are TRBV19 and TRBJ1-5; D gene ambiguous. From germline, CDR1 is LNHDA and CDR2 SQIVND (reference sequence). Trimming pared 9 bases from V and 3 bases from J, leaving 9 bases between. The CDR3 has 12 amino acids. CDR3 DNA sequence: TGTGCCAGCTGTTGGACCAATCAGCCCCAGCATTTT. The encoded protein is CASCWTNQPQHF.

This clonotype was picked up many times. The chain carries TRBV6-2 or TRBV6-3 and TRBJ1-5; tentative D call: TRBD1 (6 bases). The germline gives CDR1 MNHEY, CDR2 SVGEGT. V dropped 6 bases and J dropped 4 bases, with 7 bases sitting between them. CDR3 length: 12 residues. The CDR3 sequence is CASSDRNQPQHF. Written as DNA, the CDR3 is TGTGCCAGCAGCGACAGGAATCAGCCCCAGCATTTT.

This clonotype showed up just a few times. The rearrangement joins TRBV5-1 to TRBJ1-4; 8 positions match TRBD1. Germline CDR1 SGHRS, CDR2 YFSETQ. After removal of 7 bases from V and 2 bases from J, the junction contained 10 bases not matched to a gene. The CDR3 extends over 16 amino acids. CDR3 region: CASSPKGQVTNEKLFF. The CDR3 DNA reads as TGCGCCAGCTCACCCAAGGGACAGGTCACTAATGAAAAACTGTTTTTT.

This clonotype was counted many times. The chain is built from TRBV2 and TRBJ2-5; no firm D call. V dropped 2 bases and J dropped 5 bases, with 15 bases sitting between them. There are 15 residues in the CDR3. Per germline, CDR1 SNHLY and CDR2 FYNNEI. CDR3 amino acids: CASSENSRYAETQYF. CDR3 DNA: TGTGCCAGCAGTGAAAACAGTCGGTATGCTGAGACCCAGTACTTC. Full variable domain (outside the CDR3, taken from reference TRBV2 and TRBJ2-5): EPEVTQTPSHQVTQMGQEVILRCVPISNHLYFYWYRQILGQKVEFLVSFYNNEISEKSEIFDDQFSVERPDGSNFTLKIRSTKLEDSAMYFCASSENSRYAETQYFGPGTRLLVL.

In its sample, this clonotype was seen many times. V usage is TRBV2 and J usage is TRBJ1-1, with 11 bases lining up with TRBD1. The V gene end was trimmed by 7 bases and the J gene end by 0 bases; junction bases not matched to a gene: 16. CDR1 is SNHLY, CDR2 FYNNEI, per germline. The CDR3 has 19 residues. The CDR3 region has the DNA TGTGCCAGCAAACGTAGGGACAGGGGGAGTTCTAAGATGAACACTGAAGCTTTCTTT. This encodes CASKRRDRGSSKMNTEAFF. The full variable domain, with the rest looked up from reference TRBV2 and TRBJ1-1, is EPEVTQTPSHQVTQMGQEVILRCVPISNHLYFYWYRQILGQKVEFLVSFYNNEISEKSEIFDDQFSVERPDGSNFTLKIRSTKLEDSAMYFCASKRRDRGSSKMNTEAFFGQGTRLTVV.

The V call is TRBV5-6, the J call TRBJ2-1; 9 bases align to TRBD1. Per germline, CDR1 SGHDT and CDR2 YYEEEE. With 0 bases clipped from V and 9 bases from J, the junction kept 7 bases outside the gene matches. The CDR3 has 15 residues. CDR3 protein: CASSLAGTGKPEQFF. CDR3 coding DNA: TGTGCCAGCAGCTTGGCCGGGACAGGGAAACCTGAGCAGTTCTTC.

This clonotype has a count of ten or more. The J gene is TRBJ2-1, the V gene TRBV7-9; D is unclear. The CDR3 contains 13 residues. Germline V gene data show CDR1 as SEHNR and CDR2 as FQNEAQ (reference sequence). V gave up 0 bases and J gave up 6 bases, with 6 bases separating them. CDR3 DNA: TGTGCCAGCAGCTTAGCGCCCATCAATGAGCAGTTCTTC. It is translated as CASSLAPINEQFF.

This clonotype was counted at least ten times. This chain joins TRBV20-1 and TRBJ2-5; D may be TRBD1 (6 bases). V was pared by 3 bases and J by 2 bases, with 10 bases between. This CDR3 is 13 amino acids long. From germline, CDR1 is DFQATT and CDR2 SNEGSKA (reference sequence). CDR3 sequence (DNA): TGCAGTGCTAGCCGGGACACACAAGAGACCCAGTACTTC. Encoded protein: CSASRDTQETQYF.

The sample holds many counts of this clonotype. CDR3 protein: CATSREAGTGKLFF. As DNA, the CDR3 is TGTGCCACCAGCAGAGAGGCAGGGACTGGGAAACTGTTTTTT. This chain connects TRBV15 to TRBJ1-4; tentatively, D is TRBD1 (5 bases). V lost 0 bases and J 11 bases, leaving 13 bases between the germline ends. There are 14 residues in the CDR3. Per the germline V gene, CDR1 is LNHNV and CDR2 is YYDKDF (reference sequence).

This clonotype was recorded once. CDR3 DNA: TGTGCCAGCAGCGCAGGGGAACACTATGGCTACACCTTC. This translates into CASSAGEHYGYTF. The V call is TRBV9, the J call TRBJ1-2; tentatively, D is TRBD1 (6 bases). Trimming stripped 3 bases from V and 3 bases from J, with 9 bases between. The CDR3 contains 13 residues. CDR1 is SGDLS, CDR2 YYNGEE, per germline.

In its sample, this clonotype was seen a few times. This chain uses TRBV2 with TRBJ2-7, with D tentatively TRBD1 (6 bases). This CDR3 contains 16 residues. The germline CDR1 and CDR2 sequences are SNHLY and FYNNEI. With 1 base removed from V and 2 bases from J, the gap between germline ends came to 15 bases. The CDR3 reads CASSEVGRGPPYEQYF. DNA for the CDR3: TGTGCCAGCAGTGAAGTTGGCAGGGGACCACCCTACGAGCAGTACTTC. Based on the CDR3 plus reference TRBV2 and TRBJ2-7, the full variable domain is EPEVTQTPSHQVTQMGQEVILRCVPISNHLYFYWYRQILGQKVEFLVSFYNNEISEKSEIFDDQFSVERPDGSNFTLKIRSTKLEDSAMYFCASSEVGRGPPYEQYFGPGTRLTVT.

Notes on this clonotype: A much bigger clone sits one base away, suggesting this may be a read error. The chain combines TRBV20-1 with TRBJ2-3, with TRBD2 matching over 14 bases. Germline loops: CDR1 DFQATT, CDR2 SNEGSKA (reference sequence). The CDR3 has 17 amino acids. The V gene end was trimmed by 6 bases and the J gene end by 3 bases; junction bases not matched to a gene: 11. DNA for the CDR3: TGCAGTGCCGCGACTAGCGGGAGGGCCGGTGGGACAGATACGCAGTATTTT. Translation gives CSAATSGRAGGTDTQYF.

There are a few counts of this clonotype. The rearrangement uses TRBV4-1 and TRBJ1-2, with TRBD1 as a possible D gene (6 bases). The germline V gene encodes CDR1 MGHRA and CDR2 YSYEKL. The CDR3 has 14 residues. V was pared by 5 bases and J by 5 bases, with 15 bases between. The CDR3 sequence is CASSSRQEVYGYTF. The CDR3 DNA reads TGCGCCAGCAGCTCCCGACAGGAGGTATATGGCTACACCTTC.

This clonotype occurred many times. The chain carries TRBV7-9 and TRBJ1-3; D is perhaps TRBD1 (6 bases). Deletions cut 6 bases from V and 0 bases from J, with 18 bases between. The CDR3 length is 17 residues. Germline V gene sequence: CDR1 SEHNR, CDR2 FQNEAQ (reference sequence). This chain's CDR3 is CASRQGIGGDSGNTIYF. CDR3 nucleotide sequence: TGTGCCAGCAGGCAGGGGATCGGAGGGGACTCTGGAAACACCATATATTTT. Variable domain in full (rest from reference TRBV7-9 and TRBJ1-3): DTGVSQNPRHKITKRGQNVTFRCDPISEHNRLYWYRQTLGQGPEFLTYFQNEAQLEKSRLLSDRFSAERPKGSFSTLEIQRTEQGDSAMYLCASRQGIGGDSGNTIYFGEGSWLTVV.

This clonotype occurred a few times. The chain combines TRBV20-1 with TRBJ2-7, with 9 positions matching TRBD2. This CDR3 is 16 amino acids long. Germline assignment: CDR1 DFQATT and CDR2 SNEGSKA (reference sequence). V lost 5 bases and J lost 3; bases outside the gene matches: 14. CDR3 nucleotides: TGCAGTGCTTGGGCTAGCGGGGCGCATCAGGTCTACGAGCAGTACTTC. Its protein product is CSAWASGAHQVYEQYF.

V is TRBV11-2 and J is TRBJ2-1; 14 bases line up with TRBD2. CDR1 is SGHAT, CDR2 FQNNGV, per germline. V shed 5 bases and J 9 bases; nucleotides not matched to a gene: 9. The CDR3 runs to 16 residues. Written as DNA, the CDR3 is TGTGCCAGCAGCCCGGGACTAGCGGGAGTCGGGGGTGAGCAGTTCTTC. It yields the protein CASSPGLAGVGGEQFF.

The chain combines TRBV7-3 with TRBJ2-1; TRBD2 agrees at 8 bases. Germline-derived CDR1 and CDR2 are SGHTA and FQGTGA. V trimming: 0 bases; J trimming: 3 bases; junction bases outside the gene matches: 7. The CDR3 sequence is 17 residues long. The CDR3 bases are TGTGCCAGCAGCTTAACGGCCAGCGGGAGCATCTACAATGAGCAGTTCTTC. Its protein product is CASSLTASGSIYNEQFF.

This chain connects TRBV29-1 to TRBJ1-1; D perhaps matches TRBD1 (5 bases). CDR1 SQVTM and CDR2 ANQGSEA come from the germline V gene. This CDR3 comprises 11 residues. This CDR3 is CSLGGDTEAFF. The CDR3 DNA is TGCTCCTTGGGGGGGGACACTGAAGCTTTCTTT.

This clonotype was observed many times. V gene TRBV28 combines with J gene TRBJ1-1; 7 nucleotides agree with TRBD1. Unmatched junction bases numbered 8, after V lost 10 bases and J lost 0 bases. The CDR3 consists of 14 residues. Germline V gives CDR1 MDHEN, CDR2 SYDVKM. This CDR3 is CATFETGLNTEAFF. The CDR3 DNA sequence: TGTGCCACCTTCGAGACAGGGTTGAACACTGAAGCTTTCTTT. The complete variable domain, with remaining parts taken from reference TRBV28 and TRBJ1-1, reads DVKVTQSSRYLVKRTGEKVFLECVQDMDHENMFWYRQDPGLGLRLIYFSYDVKMKEKGDIPEGYSVSREKKERFSLILESASTNQTSMYLCATFETGLNTEAFFGQGTRLTVV.

This clonotype was detected only a few times. The chain uses TRBV7-2 and TRBJ2-1; 11 bases are shared with TRBD2. After removal of 4 bases from V and 5 bases from J, the junction contained 1 base not matched to a gene. Per germline, CDR1 SGHTA and CDR2 FQGNSA. The CDR3 consists of 14 residues. In nucleotides, the CDR3 is TGTGCCAGCAGCTCGGGACTAGCGGACAATGAGCAGTTCTTC. Protein: CASSSGLADNEQFF.

This clonotype was observed a handful of times. The chain links TRBV5-1 to TRBJ2-7; TRBD1 might be the D (6 bases). Trimming took 1 base from V and 6 from J, leaving 20 bases between them. The CDR3 is 16 amino acids. Germline V gene lookup returns CDR1 SGHRS and CDR2 YFSETQ. The CDR3 is CASSLHGQQTLGEQYF. In nucleotides, the CDR3 is TGCGCCAGCAGCTTGCACGGACAGCAGACTTTGGGCGAGCAGTACTTC. Together with reference TRBV5-1 and TRBJ2-7, the CDR3 gives the full variable domain: KAGVTQTPRYLIKTRGQQVTLSCSPISGHRSVSWYQQTPGQGLQFLFEYFSETQRNKGNFPGRFSGRQFSNSRSEMNVSTLELGDSALYLCASSLHGQQTLGEQYFGPGTRLTVT.

Judged by abundance, this clonotype is medium-sized. The chain carries TRBV2 and TRBJ2-3; 8 bases are shared with TRBD2. The CDR3 consists of 16 residues. V was clipped by 6 bases and J by 2 bases; unmatched bases: 10. From germline, CDR1 is SNHLY and CDR2 FYNNEI. The CDR3 region has the DNA TGTGCCAGCAGCCTATTTAGCGGGGTCATCACAGATACGCAGTATTTT. Its translation: CASSLFSGVITDTQYF.

This chain joins TRBV7-2 and TRBJ2-2, with no clear D. V gave up 1 base and J gave up 2 bases, with 5 bases separating them. Germline loops: CDR1 SGHTA, CDR2 FQGNSA. This CDR3 comprises 14 residues. The CDR3 here is CASSLGANTGELFF. For the CDR3, the DNA is TGTGCCAGCAGCTTAGGGGCCAACACCGGGGAGCTGTTTTTT.

There are many counts of this clonotype. The chain combines TRBV20-1 with TRBJ2-1; 9 nucleotides match TRBD2. Germline values: CDR1 DFQATT, CDR2 SNEGSKA (reference sequence). V lost 2 bases, J lost 4 bases, and 12 bases stayed unmatched. The CDR3 runs 17 residues. The chain's CDR3 is CSARTIPGAGGYNEQFF. Written as DNA, the CDR3 is TGCAGTGCTAGAACCATCCCGGGGGCGGGAGGGTACAATGAGCAGTTCTTC.